The clone carrying this TCR beta chain occurred once. The sample comes from a study of shared clonotypes between healthy human individuals. Adult Caucasians living in Nashville, Tennessee made up all of the donors. CDR3 length: 18 amino acids. The V gene's germline CDR1 is SGHAT and CDR2 FQNNGV. Trimming left V 1 base short and J 3 bases short, with 21 bases between. Using immunoSEQ multiplex PCR, the repertoire was profiled, and TCRdb retains in-frame clones only, with some absent. The data hold fewer than 2.5 million clones, with roughly 93% observed a single time. This receptor was obtained from a man aged 18 to 29 in good health. Some clones in this sample may be carry-over from other donors' samples. The chain couples TRBV11-2 to TRBJ1-1; D is uncertain. The specimen was naive CD4+ T cells from PBMCs. Subset noted: CD45RA+ positively selected. The CDR3 nucleotides are TGTGCCAGCAGCTTAGTGGCAGTGTCAAGGTTGTGGTACACTGAAGCTTTCTTT. Residues: CASSLVAVSRLWYTEAFF.